These 25 T cell receptor beta chains came from one sample sequenced in a study of human T cells and chemical hapten exposure. The time point is: patch test 1, 2 weeks after DPC sensitization. As to treatment: therapeutic diphenylcyclopropenone sensitization with weekly scalp DPC. TCRdb processed the RACE reads anew with MiXCR; each CDR3 protein has one entry. The sample holds about 100,000 distinct CDR3 sequences, more than 9% seen once. Sequencing was performed on whole blood, taken in connection with sensitization to the hapten diphenylcyclopropenone (DPC). These receptors all stem from a man between 35 and 55 years old with alopecia areata. Some clones in this sample may be carry-over from other donors' samples.

This clonotype was found a few times. The rearrangement uses TRBV5-1 and TRBJ1-1; unclear D gene. Per germline, CDR1 SGHRS and CDR2 YFSETQ. V was clipped by 2 bases and J by 11 bases, with 22 bases between them. CDR3 length: 15 residues. The CDR3 is CASSFSGIYLGRAFF. The CDR3 DNA reads as TGCGCCAGCAGCTTCTCCGGGATCTATCTGGGTCGGGCTTTCTTT.

This clonotype turned up a few times. The chain joins TRBV5-1 to TRBJ2-1; D is unclear. The CDR3 is made up of 14 amino acids. V lost 5 bases to trimming and J lost 6 bases, with 15 bases between them. CDR1 SGHRS and CDR2 YFSETQ come from the germline V gene. The CDR3: CASREKAPGNEQFF. CDR3 coding DNA: TGCGCCAGCAGGGAAAAGGCCCCAGGCAATGAGCAGTTCTTC.

V is TRBV11-2 and J is TRBJ2-5; 9 bases match TRBD2. This CDR3 has 18 residues. Germline CDR1 reads SGHAT; CDR2 reads FQNNGV. V lost 2 bases to trimming and J lost 5 bases; unmatched junction nucleotides: 15. CDR3 region: CASSLNPPSGIMSETQYF. Here the CDR3 DNA reads TGTGCCAGCAGCTTAAACCCCCCTAGCGGGATCATGTCGGAGACCCAGTACTTC.

This clonotype came up a few times. The V gene is TRBV19, the J gene TRBJ2-4, with D tentatively TRBD2 (5 bases). This CDR3 is built from 11 residues. CDR1 LNHDA and CDR2 SQIVND come from the germline V gene (reference sequence). Trimming stripped 7 bases from V and 14 bases from J, with 15 bases between. The CDR3: CASTEGGLEYF. CDR3 nucleotide sequence: TGTGCCAGTACCGAAGGAGGTCTGGAGTACTTC.

The sample holds a few counts of this clonotype. The chain employs TRBV7-2 and TRBJ2-3; 9 nucleotides agree with TRBD1. Germline values: CDR1 SGHTA, CDR2 FQGNSA. This CDR3 has 20 residues. V trimming: 5 bases; J trimming: 0 bases; junction bases outside the gene matches: 18. The CDR3 here is CASSPDRGLGYVASTDTQYF. In nucleotides, the CDR3 is TGTGCCAGCAGCCCGGACAGGGGACTTGGCTACGTAGCTAGCACAGATACGCAGTATTTT.

A note on this clonotype: A single base separates this from a much larger clone, so it may be a read error. This rearrangement joins TRBV5-4 to TRBJ2-4; D remains unclear. The CDR3 is 13 residues long. Germline-derived CDR1 and CDR2 are SGHNT and YYREEE (reference sequence). In DNA form, the CDR3 reads TGTGCCAGCAGCTTGGTTAGAGAAAACATTCAGTCCTTC. It encodes CASSLVRENIQSF.

This clonotype was detected a few times. The J gene is TRBJ1-6, the V gene TRBV19; no clear D. V was clipped by 11 bases and J by 6 bases, with 29 bases between them. This CDR3 spans 18 amino acids. Germline CDR1 is LNHDA and CDR2 is SQIVND (reference sequence). CDR3 coding DNA: TGTGCCGCCTACTTGTATGAATGGGTCTTAGGAGCTAATTCACCCCTCCACTTT. It yields the protein CAAYLYEWVLGANSPLHF.

This clonotype appeared many times. V gene TRBV19 combines with J gene TRBJ1-1, with D possibly being TRBD1 (6 bases). The V gene lost 6 bases and the J gene lost 1 base, with 15 bases spanning the gap. The CDR3 loop spans 15 amino acids. CDR1 is LNHDA and CDR2 is SQIVND in the germline V gene (reference sequence). The CDR3 is CASSLILQGNTEAFF. CDR3 nucleotide sequence: TGTGCCAGTAGCTTAATTTTACAGGGGAACACTGAAGCTTTCTTT.

The chain has TRBV7-3 and TRBJ2-1; 8 bases fit TRBD2. The CDR3 contains 13 residues. CDR1 and CDR2 (germline): SGHTA, FQGTGA. Trimming cost V 4 bases and J 7 bases; bases outside gene matches: 3. CDR3 nucleotides: TGTGCCAGCAGCTGGGGACTAGTAAATGAGCAGTTCTTC. It is translated as CASSWGLVNEQFF. The full variable domain, in which reference TRBV7-3 and TRBJ2-1 provide the parts outside the CDR3, is GAGVSQTPSNKVTEKGKYVELRCDPISGHTALYWYRQSLGQGPEFLIYFQGTGAADDSGLPNDRFFAVRPEGSVSTLKIQRTERGDSAVYLCASSWGLVNEQFFGPGTRLTVL.

DNA for the CDR3: TGTGCCAGTAGTAGCCTGGGATCGCGGAACACTGAAGCTTTCTTT. It codes for CASSSLGSRNTEAFF. The chain recombines TRBV19 with TRBJ1-1; D call uncertain. Germline V gene sequence: CDR1 LNHDA, CDR2 SQIVND (reference sequence). The CDR3 extends over 15 amino acids. V dropped 4 bases and J dropped 1 base, with 13 bases sitting between them.

This clonotype was observed a few times. An end of the junction differs from the germline gene, which may be a read error. V gene TRBV2 combines with J gene TRBJ2-5; D uncertain. This CDR3 comprises 11 residues. Germline V gives CDR1 SNHLY, CDR2 FYNNEI. The CDR3 protein is CASRNQETQYF. CDR3 in DNA: TGTGCCAGCAGAAACCAGGAGACCCAGTACTTC. The variable domain in full, completed from reference TRBV2 and TRBJ2-5, reads EPEVTQTPSHQVTQMGQEVILRCVPISNHLYFYWYRQILGQKVEFLVSFYNNEISEKSEIFDDQFSVERPDGSNFTLKIRSTKLEDSAMYFCASRNQETQYFGPGTRLLVL.

This clonotype was counted between two and nine times. This chain uses TRBV4-3 with TRBJ2-7; 11 bases agree with TRBD2. The CDR3 is made up of 15 amino acids. The germline V gene has CDR1 LGHNA and CDR2 YSLEER. Germline trimming cut 2 bases from V and 6 bases from J; bases unmatched to any gene: 6. The chain's CDR3 is CASSQQTSGMGEQYF. CDR3 sequence (DNA): TGCGCCAGCAGCCAACAGACTAGCGGGATGGGCGAGCAGTACTTC.

Here the CDR3 DNA reads TGTGCCAGCAGCCAAGGTTGGACTAGCGGGAGGGCCGTCGAGCAGTACGTC. Protein: CASSQGWTSGRAVEQYV. This chain connects TRBV3-2 to TRBJ2-7; TRBD2 is the table's D call, not checked against the DNA. TRBV3-2 is reported as a pseudogene. This CDR3 has 17 residues.

This chain joins TRBV6-6 and TRBJ2-3, with TRBD2 identical over 11 bases. The CDR3 sequence is 18 residues long. Germline CDR1 MNHNY, CDR2 SVGAGI (reference sequence). The trim removed 5 bases at V and 2 bases at J, leaving 12 bases unmatched. CDR3 sequence (DNA): TGTGCCAGCAGTCCCGCGACTAGCGGGACTTTTCCCACAGATACGCAGTATTTT. Translating it yields CASSPATSGTFPTDTQYF.

This clonotype was seen at least ten times. The chain uses TRBV5-1 and TRBJ2-6; D is ambiguous. Trimming took off 0 bases at V and 2 bases at J, with 9 bases between the two ends. Germline CDR1 reads SGHRS; CDR2 reads YFSETQ. This CDR3 spans 16 amino acids. The CDR3 region has the DNA TGCGCCAGCAGCTTGGCGGGCGAGCCTGGGGCCAACGTCCTGACTTTC. As protein: CASSLAGEPGANVLTF.

The chain combines TRBV4-2 with TRBJ2-3; 11 nucleotides align to TRBD2. With 8 bases clipped from V and 6 bases from J, the junction kept 4 bases outside the gene matches. CDR1 is LGHNA, CDR2 YNFKEQ, per germline. The CDR3 length is 13 residues. CDR3 sequence reads: CASGTSGSDTQYF. The CDR3 DNA reads TGTGCCAGCGGTACTAGCGGGAGTGATACGCAGTATTTT.

This clonotype was recorded a few times. This sequence joins TRBV2 and TRBJ1-6, with D maybe TRBD1 (6 bases). The V and J ends lost 4 bases and 6 bases respectively, with 10 bases between them. CDR3 length: 14 amino acids. Germline-derived CDR1 and CDR2 are SNHLY and FYNNEI. The CDR3 loop reads CASSAGGSNSPLHF. The CDR3 bases are TGTGCCAGCAGTGCCGGGGGCAGTAATTCACCCCTCCACTTT.

This clonotype came up a few times. This chain uses TRBV20-1 with TRBJ2-5; TRBD2 agrees at 7 bases. This CDR3 has 16 amino acids. J lost 2 bases, V lost 6 bases, and 15 bases had no gene match. Germline loops: CDR1 DFQATT, CDR2 SNEGSKA (reference sequence). The CDR3 region has the DNA TGCAGTGCCCGCACTAGCACTAGCGAGAATCAAGAGACCCAGTACTTC. Translating it yields CSARTSTSENQETQYF.

This clonotype came up many times. In DNA form, the CDR3 reads TGTGCCACCCGGTGGTCAGATACGCAGTATTTT. Translating gives CATRWSDTQYF. V is TRBV24-1 and J is TRBJ2-3, with no clear D. The CDR3 runs 11 residues. V lost 9 bases to trimming and J lost 4 bases, with 7 bases between them. The germline gives CDR1 KGHDR, CDR2 SFDVKD.

Only a few counts were recorded for this clonotype. The chain has TRBV20-1 and TRBJ2-5; 13 nucleotides match TRBD2. This CDR3 contains 14 residues. V lost 5 bases, J lost 8 bases, and 8 bases stayed unmatched. Per germline, CDR1 DFQATT and CDR2 SNEGSKA (reference sequence). Here the CDR3 DNA reads TGCAGTGCTCGACTAGCGGGAGGTGATAAAACCCAGTACTTC. It specifies CSARLAGGDKTQYF.

This sequence joins TRBV3-1 and TRBJ2-7; 8 nucleotides align to TRBD2. J was trimmed by 5 bases and V by 4 bases; bases with no gene match: 7. Germline V gene data show CDR1 as LGHDT and CDR2 as YNNKEL (reference sequence). This CDR3 is 14 amino acids long. The CDR3 DNA reads as TGTGCCAGCAGCCCTGGACTAGCTTTCCACGAGCAGTACTTC. This translates into CASSPGLAFHEQYF.

This clonotype was seen more than once but under ten times. This sequence joins TRBV5-5 and TRBJ1-1; tentative D call: TRBD1 (5 bases). Germline CDR1 SGHKS, CDR2 YYEKEE (reference sequence). Trimming cost V 4 bases and J 0 bases, with 13 bases left between them. CDR3 length: 15 residues. The CDR3 nucleotides read TGTGCCAGCAGCCCGGCGGGGGTCCTGAACACTGAAGCTTTCTTT. Translation: CASSPAGVLNTEAFF.

There are many counts of this clonotype. This chain links TRBV29-1 with TRBJ1-1; D is unclear. The CDR3 runs 13 residues. V lost 4 bases to trimming and J lost 0 bases, with 9 bases between them. The germline V gene has CDR1 SQVTM and CDR2 ANQGSEA. CDR3 in DNA: TGCAGCGTTGTTACGGGGTTGAACACTGAAGCTTTCTTT. This gives the protein CSVVTGLNTEAFF.

In its sample, this clonotype was seen many times. The rearrangement uses TRBV24-1 and TRBJ1-2; D ambiguous. CDR1 is KGHDR, CDR2 SFDVKD, per germline. The V gene lost 6 bases and the J gene lost 7 bases, with 8 bases spanning the gap. The CDR3 is 11 amino acids. CDR3 nucleotide sequence: TGTGCCACCAGTTCATTATTTGGCTACACCTTC. Its protein product is CATSSLFGYTF.

There are many counts of this clonotype. The chain carries TRBV20-1 and TRBJ1-1; D is ambiguous. CDR1 and CDR2 (germline): DFQATT, SNEGSKA (reference sequence). The germline V and J ends were trimmed by 5 bases and 1 base, with 14 bases remaining between them. The CDR3 consists of 14 residues. The CDR3 is CSAPFPGRNTEAFF. The CDR3 DNA is TGCAGTGCTCCTTTCCCCGGACGGAACACTGAAGCTTTCTTT.